These 3 T cell receptor beta chains were all obtained from the same sample, sequenced in a study of shared clonotypes between healthy human individuals. Assay used: immunoSEQ multiplex PCR; TCRdb lists only in-frame clones, some missing. The sample has over a million clones; roughly 96% are singletons. The sequencing input was naive CD4+ T cells sorted from blood. The subset was: CD45RA+ positively selected. These TCRs come from a young man in good health.

The rearrangement links TRBV5-1 to TRBJ2-1; 9 bases are a match to TRBD2. Germline V gene lookup returns CDR1 SGHRS and CDR2 YFSETQ. V shed 4 bases, J shed 6 bases, and the junction held 8 bases outside the gene matches. The CDR3 runs to 15 residues. CDR3 DNA sequence: TGCGCCAGCAGCCGAGTCCAGCGGGAGGCCAATGAGCAGTTCTTC. Translating gives CASSRVQREANEQFF.

The chain carries TRBV2 and TRBJ1-4; 7 bases align to TRBD1. Germline V gene sequence: CDR1 SNHLY, CDR2 FYNNEI. Trimming cost V 7 bases and J 7 bases; bases outside gene matches: 15. The CDR3 extends over 16 amino acids. The CDR3 region is CASISPGRGLVEKLFF. Here the CDR3 DNA reads TGTGCCAGCATAAGTCCAGGGAGGGGGCTCGTTGAAAAACTGTTTTTT.

The rearrangement uses TRBV25-1 and TRBJ2-1, with D perhaps matching TRBD2 (6 bases). The CDR3 covers 16 residues. Trimming removed 7 bases from V and 4 bases from J, with 20 bases in between. Germline CDR1 is MGHDK and CDR2 is SYGVNS. The CDR3 coding sequence is TGTGCCAGCATATTACCGGGGGAGTGTTTGTACAATGAGCAGTTCTTC. It specifies CASILPGECLYNEQFF.